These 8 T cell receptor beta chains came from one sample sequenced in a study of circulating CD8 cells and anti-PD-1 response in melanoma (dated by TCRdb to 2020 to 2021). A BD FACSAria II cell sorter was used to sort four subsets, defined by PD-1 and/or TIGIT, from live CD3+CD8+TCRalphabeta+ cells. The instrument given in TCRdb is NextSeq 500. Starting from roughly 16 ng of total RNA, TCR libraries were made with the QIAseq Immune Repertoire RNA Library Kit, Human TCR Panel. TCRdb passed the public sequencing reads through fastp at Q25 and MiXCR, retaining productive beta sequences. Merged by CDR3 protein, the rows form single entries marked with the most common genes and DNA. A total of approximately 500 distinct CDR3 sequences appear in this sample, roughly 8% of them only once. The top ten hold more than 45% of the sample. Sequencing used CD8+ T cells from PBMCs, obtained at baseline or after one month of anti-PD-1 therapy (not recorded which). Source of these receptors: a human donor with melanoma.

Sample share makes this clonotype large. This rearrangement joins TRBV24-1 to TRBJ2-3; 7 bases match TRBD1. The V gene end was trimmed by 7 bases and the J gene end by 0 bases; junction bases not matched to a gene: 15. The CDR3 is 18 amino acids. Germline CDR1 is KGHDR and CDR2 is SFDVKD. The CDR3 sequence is CATRAREGDSSSTDTQYF. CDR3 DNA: TGTGCCACCAGGGCCCGCGAAGGGGACAGTTCTAGCACAGATACGCAGTATTTT.

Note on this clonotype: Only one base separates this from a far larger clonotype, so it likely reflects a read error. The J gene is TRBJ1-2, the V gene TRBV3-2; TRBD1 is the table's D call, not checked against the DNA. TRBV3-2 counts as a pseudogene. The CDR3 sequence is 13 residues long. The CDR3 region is CASSPTGDYGYTF. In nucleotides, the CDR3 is TGTGCCAGCAGCCCGACAGGGGACTATGGCTACACCTTC.

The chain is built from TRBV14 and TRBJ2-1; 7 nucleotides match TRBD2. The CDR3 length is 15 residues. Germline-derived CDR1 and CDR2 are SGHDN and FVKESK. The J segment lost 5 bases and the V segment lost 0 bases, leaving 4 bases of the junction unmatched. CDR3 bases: TGTGCCAGCAGCCAAGAATCGGCGGGAGACAATGAGCAGTTCTTC. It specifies CASSQESAGDNEQFF.

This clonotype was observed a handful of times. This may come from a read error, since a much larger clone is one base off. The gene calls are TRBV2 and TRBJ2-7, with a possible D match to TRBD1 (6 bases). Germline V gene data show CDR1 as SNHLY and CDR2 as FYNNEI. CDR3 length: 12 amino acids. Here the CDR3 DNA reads TGTGCCAGCAGGGACAGACCCTACGGGCAGTACTTC. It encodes CASRDRPYGQYF.

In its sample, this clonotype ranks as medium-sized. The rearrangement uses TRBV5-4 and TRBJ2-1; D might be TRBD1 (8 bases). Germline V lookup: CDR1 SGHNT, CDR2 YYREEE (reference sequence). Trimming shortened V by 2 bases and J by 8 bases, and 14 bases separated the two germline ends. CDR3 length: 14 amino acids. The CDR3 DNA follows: TGTGCCAGCAGCTTACAGGGGGGGAGCGATGAGCAGTTCTTC. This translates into CASSLQGGSDEQFF.

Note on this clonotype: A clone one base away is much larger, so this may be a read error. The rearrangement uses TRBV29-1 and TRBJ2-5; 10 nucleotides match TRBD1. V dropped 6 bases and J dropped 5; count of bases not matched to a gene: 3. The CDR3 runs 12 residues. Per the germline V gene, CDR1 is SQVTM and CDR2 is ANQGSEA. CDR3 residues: CSVWTGGETQYF. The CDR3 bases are TGCAGCGTCTGGACAGGGGGTGAGACCCAGTACTTC.

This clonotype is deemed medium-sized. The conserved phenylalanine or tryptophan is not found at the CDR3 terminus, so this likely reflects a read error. This CDR3 reads CASSFSTDSYGYTS. CDR3 DNA: TGTGCCAGCAGTTTTTCGACAGATTCCTATGGCTACACCTCC. The rearrangement uses TRBV27 and TRBJ1-2; D is perhaps TRBD1 (5 bases). The V end was cut by 3 bases, the J end by 4 bases, with 12 bases between. Germline CDR1 reads MNHEY; CDR2 reads SMNVEV (reference sequence). CDR3 size: 14 residues.

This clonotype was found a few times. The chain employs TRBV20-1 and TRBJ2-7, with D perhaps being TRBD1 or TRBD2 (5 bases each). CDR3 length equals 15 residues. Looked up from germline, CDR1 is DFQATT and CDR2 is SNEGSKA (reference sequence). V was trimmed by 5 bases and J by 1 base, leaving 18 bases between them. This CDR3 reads CSAEPRGMRSYEQYF. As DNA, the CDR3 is TGCAGTGCTGAACCGAGGGGCATGAGGTCCTACGAGCAGTACTTC.